Detailed here is one TCR beta chain. Authors' methods: Nucleated cell number was recorded as an estimate derived from reference gene primer amplification. This table comes from immunoSEQ multiplex PCR, and its TCRdb copy is limited to in-frame clones, with some not included. The V and J calls and clone size are taken from that table; D and trimming were inferred from the DNA. Of some 150,000 clones detected, more than 70% appear once; the ten largest clones hold approximately 2.4%. The CDR3 spans 14 residues. Germline V gene data show CDR1 as KGHSH and CDR2 as LQKENI. Losses at the gene ends were 3 bases for V and 6 bases for J; bases not matched to a gene: 6. This record comes from a study of blood T cell repertoires in COVID-19. Study at large: Samples came from the United States, Italy and Spain, spanning acute and convalescent COVID-19. Nucleic acid was either cDNA or gDNA, and it came from T cells, B-cell-depleted T cells, or PBMCs.

The TCR was taken from a human donor in a cohort sampled during active COVID-19. The rearrangement links TRBV18 to TRBJ1-2; 8 bases align to TRBD1. Sequences were obtained from peripheral blood. The DNA of the CDR3 is TGTGCCAGCTCACCGATACAGGGGGTAGATGGCTACACCTTC. Its translation is CASSPIQGVDGYTF.